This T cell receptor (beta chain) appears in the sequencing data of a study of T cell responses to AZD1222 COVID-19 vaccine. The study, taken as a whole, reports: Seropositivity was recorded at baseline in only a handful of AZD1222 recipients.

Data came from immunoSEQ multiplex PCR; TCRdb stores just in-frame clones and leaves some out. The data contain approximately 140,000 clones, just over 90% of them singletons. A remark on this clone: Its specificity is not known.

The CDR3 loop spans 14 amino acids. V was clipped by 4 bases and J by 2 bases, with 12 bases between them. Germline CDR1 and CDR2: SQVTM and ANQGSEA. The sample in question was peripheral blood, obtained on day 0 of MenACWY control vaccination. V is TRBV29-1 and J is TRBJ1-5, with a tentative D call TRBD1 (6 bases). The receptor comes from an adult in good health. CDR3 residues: CSVAGGGGNQPQHF. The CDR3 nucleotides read TGCAGCGTTGCGGGAGGGGGTGGCAATCAGCCCCAGCATTTT.